The present entry profiles one T cell receptor beta chain with its context. Its matching antigen is unknown. Only in-frame clones appear in the TCRdb table, and some are missing; sequencing was by immunoSEQ multiplex PCR. The table lists about 79,000 clones, about 85% of them singletons. Germline values: CDR1 WSHSY, CDR2 SAAADI. The CDR3 spans 14 residues. V shed 6 bases, J shed 1 base, and the junction held 4 bases outside the gene matches. The data were taken from a study of OX40 agonist ivuxolimab in advanced cancers. At the level of the study: Given to patients was ivuxolimab, an agonistic anti-OX40 (CD134) antibody.

Overall study results and limits: Dose levels from 0.1 to 3.0 mg/kg saw CD4+ and CD8+ blood T cells expand clonally by week 6.

The V and J genes are TRBV10-2 and TRBJ2-5; 8 positions agree with TRBD1. This sample comprised CD4+ or CD8+ T cells sorted from blood, obtained in a trial of the OX40 agonist ivuxolimab. The TCR comes from an adult with an advanced solid tumor such as melanoma, head and neck, liver or kidney cancer. CDR3 sequence: CASRGTGGQETQYF. The DNA for the CDR3 is TGCGCCAGCAGGGGTACAGGGGGCCAAGAGACCCAGTACTTC.